This is a list of T cell receptor beta chains from one sample in a study of T cell responses to AZD1222 COVID-19 vaccine. TCRdb's table, derived via immunoSEQ multiplex PCR, lists solely in-frame clones and lacks some. The repertoire consists of 90,000 to 130,000 clones, with about nine tenths occurring once and the leading ten covering about 3.3%. The specimen was peripheral blood, collected on day 0 of MenACWY control vaccination. These receptors came from an adult in good health. CDR3s include the opening cysteine and the closing phenylalanine or tryptophan. Each record gives: D gene, J gene, clone size, V gene, CDR3 protein, CDR3 DNA. D genes are given only for firm matches. Expanded clones get a size class; other rows say once, few or many, or leave the size out.

D: TRBD1; J: TRBJ2-5; size: .; V: TRBV5-1; CDR3: CASSLVGTGGRETQYF; DNA: TGCGCCAGCAGCTTGGTCGGGACAGGGGGTCGAGAGACCCAGTACTTC
D: .; J: TRBJ2-2; size: .; V: TRBV6-5; CDR3: CASREGELFF; DNA: TGTGCCAGCCGGGAAGGGGAGCTGTTTTTT
D: .; J: TRBJ1-6; size: .; V: TRBV7-2; CDR3: CASSLAGKALHF; DNA: TGTGCCAGCAGCTTAGCTGGCAAGGCCCTCCACTTT
D: .; J: TRBJ1-2; size: .; V: TRBV18; CDR3: CASSPSTINYGYTF; DNA: TGTGCCAGCTCACCATCAACGATTAACTATGGCTACACCTTC
D: .; J: TRBJ1-5; size: once; V: TRBV16; CDR3: CASSQSSRYNQPQHF; DNA: TGTGCCAGCAGCCAATCCTCCAGATACAATCAGCCCCAGCATTTT
D: .; J: TRBJ1-2; size: .; V: TRBV6-5; CDR3: CASTPGGGVNYGYTF; DNA: TGTGCCAGCACCCCCGGCGGTGGAGTAAACTATGGCTACACCTTC
D: .; J: TRBJ2-3; size: few; V: TRBV2; CDR3: CASSEEGLTTDTQYF; DNA: TGTGCCAGCAGTGAAGAGGGACTTACCACAGATACGCAGTATTTT
D: TRBD1; J: TRBJ2-5; size: .; V: TRBV4-1; CDR3: CASSQAAPTGLKETQYF; DNA: TGCGCCAGCAGCCAAGCCGCCCCGACAGGGTTGAAAGAGACCCAGTACTTC
D: .; J: TRBJ1-3; size: .; V: TRBV6-5; CDR3: CASRSQGSSGNTIYF; DNA: TGTGCCAGCAGATCCCAGGGGAGCTCTGGAAACACCATATATTTT
D: .; J: TRBJ1-1; size: few; V: TRBV10-1; CDR3: CASSEYRAGTEAFF; DNA: TGCGCCAGCAGTGAGTACAGGGCGGGCACTGAAGCTTTCTTT
D: .; J: TRBJ1-2; size: .; V: TRBV7-9; CDR3: CASSRRGSNYGYTF; DNA: TGTGCCAGCAGCCGTCGGGGATCCAACTATGGCTACACCTTC
D: .; J: TRBJ2-1; size: .; V: TRBV7-8; CDR3: CASSSTGSFHNEQFF; DNA: TGTGCCAGCAGCTCCACAGGGAGTTTTCACAATGAGCAGTTCTTC
D: TRBD1; J: TRBJ1-1; size: .; V: TRBV25-1; CDR3: CASSELEGTGYSEAFF; DNA: TGTGCCAGCAGTGAACTGGAAGGGACAGGGTATTCTGAAGCTTTCTTT
D: .; J: TRBJ1-1; size: .; V: TRBV5-6; CDR3: CASTAEAFF; DNA: TGTGCCAGCACGGCGGAAGCTTTCTTT
D: .; J: TRBJ2-1; size: .; V: TRBV20-1; CDR3: CSASSLSSYNEQFF; DNA: TGCAGTGCTAGTTCCTTGAGCTCCTACAATGAGCAGTTCTTC
D: .; J: TRBJ1-1; size: .; V: TRBV19; CDR3: CASSSPDLPEAFF; DNA: TGTGCCAGTAGTTCCCCGGACTTACCAGAAGCTTTCTTT
D: TRBD1; J: TRBJ2-7; size: .; V: TRBV2; CDR3: CASRTGTGSRHEQYF; DNA: TGTGCCAGCAGGACCGGGACAGGGAGTAGGCACGAGCAGTACTTC
D: .; J: TRBJ2-1; size: .; V: TRBV11-1; CDR3: CASSHTPGGEQFF; DNA: TGTGCCAGCAGCCATACCCCAGGCGGTGAGCAGTTCTTC
D: .; J: TRBJ2-7; size: .; V: TRBV9; CDR3: CASSVEGRTTLYEQYF; DNA: TGTGCCAGCAGCGTAGAGGGGAGGACAACTCTCTACGAGCAGTACTTC
D: TRBD2; J: TRBJ2-1; size: .; V: TRBV7-9; CDR3: CASSRSGGGEQFF; DNA: TGTGCCAGCAGCCGGAGCGGGGGCGGTGAGCAGTTCTTC